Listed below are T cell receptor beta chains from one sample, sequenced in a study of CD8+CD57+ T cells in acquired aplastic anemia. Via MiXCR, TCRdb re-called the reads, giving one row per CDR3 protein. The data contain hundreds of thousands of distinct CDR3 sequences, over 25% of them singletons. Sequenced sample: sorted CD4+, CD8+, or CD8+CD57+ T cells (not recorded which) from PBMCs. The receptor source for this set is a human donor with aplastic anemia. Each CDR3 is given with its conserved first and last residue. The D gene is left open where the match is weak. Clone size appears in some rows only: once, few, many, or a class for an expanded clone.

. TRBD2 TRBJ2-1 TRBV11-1 CASSPDRTSGKEQFF TGTGCCAGCAGCCCCGATAGGACTAGCGGGAAGGAGCAGTTCTTC
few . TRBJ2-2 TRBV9 CASSWKLEAGELFF TGTGCCAGCAGTTGGAAATTAGAAGCCGGGGAGCTGTTTTTT
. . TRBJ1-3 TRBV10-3 CASSSIGSGGGNTIYF TGTGCCAGCAGTTCCATCGGGTCCGGCGGCGGAAACACCATATATTTT
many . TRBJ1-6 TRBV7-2 CASSSRSLTNSPLHF TGTGCCAGCAGCTCGCGTTCGTTGACTAATTCACCCCTCCACTTT
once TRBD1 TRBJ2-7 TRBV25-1 CASVYRTGYEQYF TGTGCCAGCGTATATAGGACAGGCTACGAGCAGTACTTC
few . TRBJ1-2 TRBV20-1 CSANTGLTNYGYTF TGCAGTGCGAATACGGGCCTTACTAACTATGGCTACACCTTC
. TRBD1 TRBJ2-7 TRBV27 CASRRSGTGVYEQYF TGTGCCAGCAGGCGATCCGGGACAGGGGTTTACGAGCAGTACTTC
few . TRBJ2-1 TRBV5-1 CASSLERLVEQFF TGCGCCAGCAGCTTGGAGCGACTAGTTGAGCAGTTCTTC
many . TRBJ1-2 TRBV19 CASSIGTDVVYGYTF TGTGCCAGTAGTATCGGGACGGATGTCGTCTATGGCTACACCTTC
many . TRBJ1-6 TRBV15 CATRNNVGYSPLHF TGTGCCACCAGGAATAATGTAGGTTATTCACCCCTCCACTTT
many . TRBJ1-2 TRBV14 CASSLDPGYGYTF TGTGCCAGCAGCCTCGACCCCGGGTATGGCTACACCTTC
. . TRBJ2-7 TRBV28 CASITGTMDEQYF TGTGCCAGCATTACCGGGACAATGGACGAGCAGTACTTC
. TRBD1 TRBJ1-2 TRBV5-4 CASSLAAPLSKPGGGYTF TGTGCCAGCAGCTTGGCAGCCCCCCTAAGCAAACCAGGGGGTGGCTACACCTTC
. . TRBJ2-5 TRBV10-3 CAISVEETQYF TGTGCCATCAGTGTCGAAGAGACCCAGTACTTC
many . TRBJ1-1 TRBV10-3 CAIRQGETVGTEAFF TGTGCCATCAGACAGGGTGAAACGGTTGGGACTGAAGCTTTCTTT
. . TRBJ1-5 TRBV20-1 CSASSVDPGQPQHF TGCAGTGCCAGCAGCGTAGACCCGGGCCAGCCCCAGCATTTT
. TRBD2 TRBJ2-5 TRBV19 CASSIQRGAETQYF TGTGCCAGTAGTATACAGCGGGGGGCCGAGACCCAGTACTTC
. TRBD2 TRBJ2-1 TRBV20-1 CSASRTSKDEQLF TGCAGTGCTAGTCGGACTAGTAAGGATGAGCAGCTCTTC
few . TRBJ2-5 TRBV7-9 CASSPSSAQETQYF TGTGCCAGCAGCCCATCTAGCGCACAAGAGACCCAGTACTTC
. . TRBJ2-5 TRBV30 CAWSVRTAEETQYF TGTGCCTGGAGTGTACGGACCGCCGAAGAGACCCAGTACTTC
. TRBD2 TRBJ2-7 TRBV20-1 CSARAGGRSNEQYF TGCAGTGCTAGAGCGGGGGGGCGGAGCAACGAGCAGTACTTC
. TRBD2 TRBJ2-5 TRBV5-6 CASSPELAGGQETQCF TGTGCCAGCAGCCCGGAACTAGCGGGGGGTCAAGAGACCCAGTGCTTC
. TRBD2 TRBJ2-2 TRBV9 CASSVISGSLTGELFF TGTGCCAGCAGCGTTATTAGCGGGAGTCTCACCGGGGAGCTGTTTTTT
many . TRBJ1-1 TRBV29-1 CSVEGIAAFF TGCAGCGTTGAAGGGATCGCAGCTTTCTTT
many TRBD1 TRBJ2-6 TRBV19 CASSPTGGLSSGANVLTF TGTGCCAGTAGCCCAACAGGGGGCCTTAGCTCTGGGGCCAACGTCCTGACTTTC
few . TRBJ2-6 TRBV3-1 CASSQGGGSGANVLTF TGTGCCAGCAGCCAGGGTGGGGGCTCTGGGGCCAACGTCCTGACTTTC
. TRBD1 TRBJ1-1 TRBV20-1 CGLLAGGAGGTEAFF TGCGGCCTTCTGGCAGGGGGCGCGGGGGGCACTGAAGCTTTCTTT
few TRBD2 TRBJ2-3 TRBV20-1 CSASKRGALTDTQYF TGCAGTGCTAGTAAGCGGGGGGCCCTAACAGATACGCAGTATTTT
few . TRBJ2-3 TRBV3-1 CASSQGPTSTDTQYF TGTGCCAGCAGCCAGGGCCCTACTAGCACAGATACGCAGTATTTT
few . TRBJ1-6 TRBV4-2 CASSHDPPARSSYNSPLHF TGTGCCAGCAGCCACGATCCCCCCGCCCGGAGCTCCTATAATTCACCCCTCCACTTT
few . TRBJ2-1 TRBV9 CASSVVGSSSYNEQFF TGTGCCAGCAGCGTAGTCGGGAGTAGCTCCTACAATGAGCAGTTCTTC
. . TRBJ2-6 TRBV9 CASREPPGSGANVLTF TGTGCCAGCCGCGAGCCACCCGGCTCTGGGGCCAACGTCCTGACTTTC
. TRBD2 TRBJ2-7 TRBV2 CASSYMGLGSLSGEQYF TGTGCCAGCAGTTATATGGGACTAGGATCCCTAAGCGGCGAGCAGTACTTC
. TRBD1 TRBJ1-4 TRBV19 CATRGGLVNEKLFF TGTGCCACCAGGGGGGGGCTGGTTAATGAAAAACTGTTTTTT
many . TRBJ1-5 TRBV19 CASSIASGENRNF TGTGCCAGTAGTATAGCGAGCGGGGAAAATCGCAACTTT
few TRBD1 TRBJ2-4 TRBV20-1 CSAKDRGLALWYF TGCAGTGCTAAAGACAGGGGGCTAGCCCTGTGGTACTTC
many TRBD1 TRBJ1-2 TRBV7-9 CASSPMMDRDDYGYTF TGTGCCAGCAGCCCAATGATGGACAGGGATGACTATGGCTACACCTTC
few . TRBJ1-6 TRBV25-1 CASSEMENSYNSPLHF TGTGCCAGCAGTGAAATGGAAAACAGCTATAATTCACCCCTCCACTTT
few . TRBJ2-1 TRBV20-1 CSARSAGYEQFF TGCAGTGCTAGGTCCGCGGGCTATGAGCAGTTCTTC
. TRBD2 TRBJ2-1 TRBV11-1 CASSFRIGPPSGSSGEQFF TGTGCCAGCAGCTTCCGAATAGGCCCACCTAGCGGGAGTTCGGGTGAGCAGTTCTTC
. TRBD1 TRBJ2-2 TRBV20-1 CSARVGTANTGELFF TGCAGTGCTAGGGTAGGGACAGCGAACACCGGGGAGCTGTTTTTT
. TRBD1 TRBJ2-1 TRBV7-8 CASTTTGGLYNEQFF TGTGCCAGCACCACAACAGGGGGGTTATACAATGAGCAGTTCTTC
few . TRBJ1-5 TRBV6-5 CASSSRTASNQPQHF TGTGCCAGCAGTTCCCGGACAGCTAGCAATCAGCCCCAGCATTTT
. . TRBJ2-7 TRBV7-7 CASSRDMFYEQYF TGTGCCAGCAGCCGAGACATGTTCTACGAGCAGTACTTC
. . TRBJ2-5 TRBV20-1 CSARSQWGQETQYF TGCAGTGCTAGGAGCCAATGGGGGCAAGAGACCCAGTACTTC
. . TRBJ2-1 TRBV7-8 CASGRAPLNEQFF TGTGCCAGCGGACGGGCCCCCCTTAATGAGCAGTTCTTC
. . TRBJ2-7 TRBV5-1 CASSWGRGLGEQYF TGCGCCAGCAGCTGGGGTCGGGGGTTGGGCGAGCAGTACTTC